Listed below are T cell receptor beta chains from one sample, sequenced in a study of cytomegalovirus exposure and HLA in healthy donors. The data were produced by immunoSEQ multiplex PCR, yet TCRdb's version contains in-frame clones alone and is incomplete. The sample consists of some 150,000 clones, 70% to 90% of them appearing once. Sequencing was performed on PBMCs. The receptors stem from a woman between 18 and 30 years old in good health and CMV-seronegative. The CDR3 runs from the conserved cysteine through the conserved F or W. The order of the fields is clone size, V gene, D gene, J gene, CDR3 protein, CDR3 DNA. The D gene is left open where the match is weak. Part of the rows lack a size; the others show once, few, many or a class for expanded clones.

.,TRBV6-1,TRBD2,TRBJ2-7,CASSKAGVDYEQYF,TGTGCCAGCAGTAAAGCGGGAGTTGACTACGAGCAGTACTTC
.,TRBV12-5,TRBD1,TRBJ2-7,CASGRKRDRELGAYEQYF,TGTGCTAGTGGTCGGAAAAGGGACAGGGAGCTGGGGGCCTACGAGCAGTACTTC
few,TRBV27,.,TRBJ1-1,CASKTENRQLRATEAFF,TGTGCCAGCAAAACCGAAAATAGACAGCTTAGGGCCACTGAAGCTTTCTTT
.,TRBV2,TRBD2,TRBJ2-2,CASSEATGGRVPPGELFF,TGTGCCAGCAGTGAAGCAACTGGCGGGAGGGTCCCCCCCGGGGAGCTGTTTTTT
.,TRBV21-1,.,TRBJ1-6,CASRSSSYNSPLHF,TGTGCCAGCAGATCGAGCTCCTATAATTCACCCCTCCACTTT
.,TRBV4-1,.,TRBJ1-4,CASRPQGDRTGNEKLFF,TGCGCCAGCAGGCCACAGGGAGACCGGACTGGGAATGAAAAACTGTTTTTT
.,TRBV7-6,TRBD2,TRBJ2-1,CASSWGGDEQFF,TGTGCCAGCAGCTGGGGGGGGGATGAGCAGTTCTTC
.,TRBV19,TRBD1,TRBJ1-1,CASTPGGKTEAFF,TGTGCCAGTACGCCAGGGGGTAAGACTGAAGCTTTCTTT
.,TRBV7-8,TRBD2,TRBJ2-7,CASSLGGSGSSYEQYF,TGTGCCAGCAGCTTAGGGGGTAGCGGGAGCTCCTACGAGCAGTACTTC
.,TRBV2,.,TRBJ1-2,CASSEAYRAAGYTF,TGTGCCAGCAGTGAAGCGTACAGGGCGGCTGGCTACACCTTC
.,TRBV6-5,TRBD1,TRBJ2-5,CASSYSGQGVGTQYF,TGTGCCAGCAGTTACTCGGGACAGGGAGTCGGGACCCAGTACTTC
.,TRBV28,.,TRBJ1-4,CASSATGPKELFF,TGTGCCAGCAGTGCCACAGGGCCGAAAGAACTGTTTTTT
.,TRBV7-2,TRBD1,TRBJ1-5,CASSLETGGWGNQPQHF,TGTGCCAGCAGCTTGGAAACAGGGGGCTGGGGCAATCAGCCCCAGCATTTT
few,TRBV6-1,TRBD2,TRBJ2-7,CASSEGAGGLYEQYF,TGTGCCAGCAGTGAAGGGGCGGGAGGCCTTTACGAGCAGTACTTC
.,TRBV18,TRBD1,TRBJ2-2,CASSQISGGSSDTGELFF,TGTGCCAGCTCACAGATTTCAGGGGGATCATCGGACACCGGGGAGCTGTTTTTT
few,TRBV5-1,TRBD2,TRBJ2-5,CASSGGLAVQETQYF,TGCGCCAGCAGCGGGGGACTAGCAGTCCAAGAGACCCAGTACTTC
.,TRBV18,TRBD1,TRBJ2-7,CASSPGQGREGEQYF,TGTGCCAGCTCACCGGGACAGGGAAGAGAAGGGGAGCAGTACTTC
.,TRBV5-1,TRBD2,TRBJ2-1,CASSLRTSGRPRSTNMFNEQFF,TGCGCCAGCAGCCTCCGGACTAGCGGGAGGCCGAGAAGCACCAACATGTTCAATGAGCAGTTCTTC
.,TRBV19,TRBD1,TRBJ1-5,CASSLDRDSNQPQHF,TGTGCCAGTAGCTTAGACAGGGATAGCAATCAGCCCCAGCATTTT
.,TRBV2,TRBD2,TRBJ2-1,CASSEGSGGYNEQFF,TGTGCCAGCAGTGAAGGGAGCGGGGGGTACAATGAGCAGTTCTTC
.,TRBV14,TRBD2,TRBJ2-7,CASRTSGSVEQYF,TGTGCCAGCAGGACTAGCGGGAGTGTCGAGCAGTACTTC
.,TRBV30,.,TRBJ1-1,CAWSRSAGTEAFF,TGTGCCTGGAGCCGCTCGGCGGGCACTGAAGCTTTCTTT
.,TRBV5-8,.,TRBJ2-3,CASSLGRSYTDTQYF,TGTGCCAGCAGCCTGGGCCGGAGTTACACAGATACGCAGTATTTT
.,TRBV6-6,.,TRBJ1-5,CASSPGEAGRIQPQHF,TGTGCCAGCAGTCCCGGGGAGGCCGGGAGGATTCAGCCCCAGCATTTT
.,TRBV27,TRBD2,TRBJ2-3,CASSTLAGVLDTQYF,TGTGCCAGCAGTACACTAGCGGGAGTTTTAGATACGCAGTATTTT
.,TRBV10-3,TRBD1,TRBJ2-3,CAISGTGGWGTDTQYF,TGTGCCATCAGTGGCACAGGGGGTTGGGGCACAGATACGCAGTATTTT
.,TRBV27,TRBD2,TRBJ2-5,CASSPRLALETQYF,TGTGCCAGCAGTCCTCGACTAGCGTTGGAGACCCAGTACTTC
.,TRBV9,TRBD2,TRBJ2-7,CASSVGTSGGYEQYF,TGTGCCAGCAGCGTCGGGACTTCGGGGGGCTACGAGCAGTACTTC
.,TRBV7-9,.,TRBJ2-3,CASSLIGVLTHQYF,TGTGCCAGCAGCTTAATTGGTGTGTTGACACATCAGTATTTT
.,TRBV21-1,.,TRBJ2-7,CASSFRDRSSYEQYF,TGTGCCAGCAGCTTCCGGGACAGGAGCTCCTACGAGCAGTACTTC
once,TRBV18,TRBD2,TRBJ2-3,CASSPLAGSSTDTQYF,TGTGCCAGCTCACCACTAGCGGGGAGTAGCACAGATACGCAGTATTTT
few,TRBV21-1,.,TRBJ1-1,CASSKAVTGAWLNTEAFF,TGTGCCAGCAGCAAAGCAGTGACAGGGGCATGGTTAAACACTGAAGCTTTCTTT
.,TRBV28,.,TRBJ1-4,CASISQWGANEKLFF,TGTGCCAGCATTAGTCAATGGGGGGCTAATGAAAAACTGTTTTTT
once,TRBV19,TRBD2,TRBJ2-3,CASSFGTSGMGADTQYF,TGTGCCAGTAGTTTCGGGACTAGCGGGATGGGCGCAGATACGCAGTATTTT
.,TRBV7-9,.,TRBJ1-4,CASSLQGATNEKLFF,TGTGCCAGCAGCTTACAGGGTGCAACTAATGAAAAACTGTTTTTT
.,TRBV27,.,TRBJ2-1,CASSLKGNEQFF,TGTGCCAGCAGTTTAAAGGGGAATGAGCAGTTCTTC
.,TRBV7-8,.,TRBJ2-5,CASSLVGETQYF,TGTGCCAGCAGCTTAGTCGGGGAGACCCAGTACTTC
.,TRBV18,TRBD2,TRBJ2-1,CASSPGTSGLVGQFF,TGTGCCAGCTCACCCGGGACTAGCGGGCTCGTTGGGCAGTTCTTC
.,TRBV30,.,TRBJ2-2,CAQTLTGDTGELFF,TGTGCCCAGACTTTGACCGGAGACACCGGGGAGCTGTTTTTT
.,TRBV13,TRBD1,TRBJ1-5,CASSLGGTGGQPQHF,TGTGCCAGCAGCTTAGGTGGGACAGGGGGTCAGCCCCAGCATTTT
.,TRBV7-2,.,TRBJ2-6,CASSLGQHSGANVLTF,TGTGCCAGCAGCTTAGGACAGCACTCTGGGGCCAACGTCCTGACTTTC
.,TRBV9,.,TRBJ2-7,CASSVEGQYFYEQYF,TGTGCCAGCAGCGTAGAAGGACAGTACTTCTACGAGCAGTACTTC
.,TRBV7-2,TRBD1,TRBJ2-2,CASSYLGQLNTGELFF,TGTGCCAGCAGCTACCTGGGACAGCTGAACACCGGGGAGCTGTTTTTT
.,TRBV27,TRBD2,TRBJ2-5,CASSLFGTSGIPAQETQYF,TGTGCCAGCAGTTTATTTGGGACTAGCGGGATCCCGGCTCAAGAGACCCAGTACTTC
few,TRBV5-1,.,TRBJ2-7,CASSLEDIAYEQYF,TGCGCCAGCAGCTTGGAGGACATTGCCTACGAGCAGTACTTC
.,TRBV21-1,.,TRBJ2-5,CASSKWSRLVFAQETQYF,TGTGCCAGCAGCAAATGGTCCCGGTTAGTTTTTGCCCAAGAGACCCAGTACTTC
.,TRBV28,.,TRBJ2-7,CASSSFSYEQYF,TGTGCCAGCAGTTCCTTCTCCTACGAGCAGTACTTC
.,TRBV19,.,TRBJ2-5,CASSIRTDETQYF,TGTGCCAGTAGTATACGGACAGACGAGACCCAGTACTTC
.,TRBV6-1,.,TRBJ1-6,CASGLAEDSPLHF,TGTGCCAGCGGACTCGCTGAGGATTCACCCCTCCACTTT
few,TRBV19,TRBD1,TRBJ1-5,CASSMDRDLSQPQHF,TGTGCCAGTAGTATGGACAGGGATTTAAGTCAGCCCCAGCATTTT
.,TRBV27,.,TRBJ2-3,CASRRATSTDTQYF,TGTGCCAGCAGGCGGGCGACTTCCACAGATACGCAGTATTTT
once,TRBV9,TRBD2,TRBJ2-2,CASSAIAGGPRTGELFF,TGTGCCAGCAGCGCTATAGCGGGAGGGCCTCGCACCGGGGAGCTGTTTTTT
.,TRBV10-3,TRBD1,TRBJ1-2,CAISASEGGAYGYTF,TGTGCCATCAGTGCGTCGGAAGGGGGCGCCTATGGCTACACCTTC
.,TRBV27,.,TRBJ2-5,CASSYSQVGQETQYF,TGTGCCAGCAGTTACTCACAGGTTGGCCAAGAGACCCAGTACTTC
.,TRBV7-2,TRBD1,TRBJ2-7,CASSPGTGGRYEQYF,TGTGCCAGCAGCCCGGGGACAGGGGGGCGGTACGAGCAGTACTTC
.,TRBV30,.,TRBJ2-7,CAWDDGGNEQYF,TGTGCCTGGGATGACGGGGGAAACGAGCAGTACTTC
few,TRBV6-4,.,TRBJ2-2,CASGKTTGQSVGELFF,TGTGCCAGCGGTAAAACCACGGGACAATCCGTCGGGGAGCTGTTTTTT
.,TRBV7-2,.,TRBJ2-7,CASSPGYEQYF,TGTGCCAGCAGCCCAGGTTACGAGCAGTACTTC